Listed below are T cell receptor beta chains from one sample, sequenced in a study of cytomegalovirus exposure and HLA in healthy donors. Here immunoSEQ multiplex PCR was the method, and the copy in TCRdb shows in-frame clones only, minus some. The data show about 140,000 clones, just over 70% seen once. Sequenced material: PBMCs. These TCRs come from a woman in her 30s in good health and CMV-seronegative. Both conserved end residues are part of each CDR3. The D gene is left open where the match is weak. Clone size is given for some rows only: seen once, a few or many times, or a class if the clone is expanded.

d_call	clone_size	v_call	j_call	cdr3_aa	cdr3_nt
TRBD1	-	TRBV7-7	TRBJ2-5	CASSSPGQGQETQYF	TGTGCTAGCAGCTCTCCGGGACAGGGCCAAGAGACCCAGTACTTC
-	-	TRBV2	TRBJ2-3	CASFPSRQANTDTQYF	TGTGCCAGTTTCCCCTCTCGACAGGCAAACACAGATACGCAGTATTTT
TRBD1	-	TRBV4-2	TRBJ2-3	CASSQLGTGVDTQYF	TGTGCCAGCAGCCAGCTCGGGACAGGGGTAGATACGCAGTATTTT
-	-	TRBV28	TRBJ1-2	CASSSRRGRYGYTF	TGTGCCAGCAGTTCCAGACGGGGTCGCTATGGCTACACCTTC
TRBD1	-	TRBV28	TRBJ1-2	CASSLYEGADF	TGTGCCAGCAGTTTATACGAGGGGGCAGACTTC
TRBD1	-	TRBV2	TRBJ1-6	CASTGTGNVGGSPLHF	TGTGCCAGCACGGGGACAGGGAATGTCGGAGGGTCACCCCTCCACTTT
-	-	TRBV5-1	TRBJ1-1	CASSLNQQGNTEAFF	TGCGCCAGCAGCTTGAATCAACAGGGGAACACTGAAGCTTTCTTT
TRBD1	-	TRBV19	TRBJ2-7	CASSVGQVYEQYF	TGTGCCAGTAGTGTGGGACAGGTCTACGAGCAGTACTTC
-	-	TRBV4-2	TRBJ1-1	CASSQVGAMNTEAFF	TGTGCCAGCAGCCAAGTGGGGGCAATGAACACTGAAGCTTTCTTT
TRBD1	-	TRBV10-3	TRBJ2-7	CAISGVTQGAEQYF	TGTGCCATCAGTGGGGTCACGCAGGGGGCCGAGCAGTACTTC
-	few	TRBV4-2	TRBJ1-4	CASSREGGLNEKLFF	TGTGCCAGCAGCCGAGAGGGGGGTCTTAATGAAAAACTGTTTTTT